What follows is one TCR beta chain and its context. This specimen belongs to a study of OX40 agonist ivuxolimab in advanced cancers. Germline lookup yields CDR1 SGHTS and CDR2 YDEGEE. CDR3 length equals 17 residues. The J segment lost 0 bases and the V segment lost 3 bases, leaving 6 bases of the junction unmatched. The repertoire was sequenced with immunoSEQ multiplex PCR; TCRdb's copy has only in-frame clones and lacks some. This sample has about 77,000 clones, with approximately 89% found just once. Collection of blood occurred at baseline, at cycle 4 day 1, and at cycle 7 day 1. The rearrangement joins TRBV5-8 to TRBJ1-5; 10 bases are shared with TRBD1. The material was CD4+ or CD8+ T cells sorted from blood, obtained in a trial of the OX40 agonist ivuxolimab. This sequence was found in an adult with an advanced solid tumor such as melanoma, head and neck, liver or kidney cancer. The CDR3 loop is CASSSWTGGNSNQPQHF. CDR3 coding DNA: TGTGCCAGCAGCTCTTGGACAGGGGGGAATAGCAATCAGCCCCAGCATTTT. The variable domain in full, completed from reference TRBV5-8 and TRBJ1-5, reads EAGVTQSPTHLIKTRGQQATLRCSPISGHTSVYWYQQALGLGLQFLLWYDEGEERNRGNFPPRFSGRQFPNYSSELNVNALELEDSALYLCASSSWTGGNSNQPQHFGDGTRLSIL.